The following is a T cell receptor (beta chain) sequence with its context. Only one count was recorded for this clone. No cognate antigen has been identified for it. There are no base qualities to consult, and no much larger clone falls within one base. The immunoSEQ assay, a bias-controlled multiplex PCR with V- and J-specific primers, was used to amplify TCR beta CDR3 regions from genomic DNA. A proprietary barcode and Illumina adapter sequences were added to the CDR3 amplicons in a second PCR step. CDR3 libraries were sequenced on an Illumina MiSeq instrument. From the authors' description of their analysis: Export and quality control were handled in immunoSEQ Analyzer 3.0, while downstream analyses relied on R Bioconductor and Immunarch. Repertoire metrics were calculated using only productive rearrangements within the normalized downsampled data set. In the normalized cohort, a clonotype counted as pathologically expanded if the clonotype was larger than 5 templates. Repertoire diversity was measured with the Inverse Simpson Index. To capture all clonotypes, CMV-specificity analyses were performed on the non-normalized data set. The source is immuneACCESS, and TCRdb retained only in-frame sequences with V and J called. Part of the clones is not carried over; for the studies checked, unresolved V genes explain less than half of this, and the remainder is unexplained. The DNA gave D and trimming, while V, J and clone size come from that table. The table for this sample lists approximately 5,900 clones; about three quarters of them were counted only once. The biggest ten clones account for around a third of the sample.

In the paper's terms, the time point label means: 100 days after allo-HCT. Recipient blood was collected about 28 days before transplant and at days 30, 100 and 180 after transplant. Nuclei Lysis Solution was used to extract genomic DNA from fresh or cryopreserved unfractionated peripheral blood mononuclear cells. This sample was included in a study of T cell clonotyping in hematopoietic cell transplantation (dated by TCRdb to 2020 to 2022). Regarding the research as a whole: A total of over 130 blood samples were gathered in the study from approximately 32 consecutive transplant recipients along with their related donors. Patients were recruited between 2015 and 2017 and followed until late 2020 or death. Study-wide findings and limitations: Only a small fraction of recipient repertoires overlapped donor repertoires, with over 97% appearing de novo at the given depth. After transplant, TCR diversity in recipients dropped, and pathologically expanded clonotypes increased progressively from day 30 to day 180. Sample size was limited, and cells were not sorted, so CD4 and CD8 repertoire contributions could not be separated. Donor and pretransplant recipient Inverse Simpson Index values predicted broader posttransplant TCR repertoire diversity.

Via the germline V gene, CDR1 is MNHEY and CDR2 SVGAGI. Trimming takes 4 bases off V and 4 bases off J; junction bases not matched to a gene: 3. From its cysteine to its phenylalanine, the CDR3 spans 13 amino acids. Of all the DNA, just the CDR3 is kept, 39 bases in frame from base 1. Here the sequenced sample was PBMCs, taken 100 days after allogeneic stem cell transplant. This receptor chain uses TRBV6-5 and TRBJ1-1; TRBD1 fits 7 bases in the junction. The TCR originated in a female patient between 30 and 39 years old who had an allogeneic stem cell transplant, so the T cells may come from the graft donor. Some clones in this sample may be carry-over from other donors' samples. The nucleotide sequence is given as TGTGCCAGCAGTTCAGGACAGGTCACTGAAGCTTTCTTT. Translated, this is CASSSGQVTEAFF.